A selection of T cell receptor beta chains follows, all from one sample in a study of blood T cell repertoires in COVID-19. Profiling relied on immunoSEQ multiplex PCR, and the TCRdb table lists in-frame clones only, not all of them. The data hold about 320,000 clones, with around 90% observed a single time. The sample taken for sequencing was PBMCs or T cells enriched from blood (not recorded which). All receptors derive from a man between 60 and 75 years old who had recovered from COVID-19. CDR3s include the opening cysteine and the closing phenylalanine or tryptophan. The D gene is left open where the match is weak.

d_call,v_call,cdr3_aa
TRBD2,TRBV6-2/TRBV6-3,CASSGFAGGPSQETQYF
.,TRBV7-9,CASSSAGSGYTF
TRBD1,TRBV18,CASSPPGTGHNEQFF
TRBD1,TRBV5-4,CASSTDREAMDEQYF
TRBD1,TRBV7-9,CASSIGTGISPDTQYF
.,TRBV6-2/TRBV6-3,CASSDTGFGGELFF
.,TRBV5-4,CASRRGTGELFF
TRBD1,TRBV23-1,CASSPSASRDSSYAQYF
.,TRBV12-3/TRBV12-4,CASSLTLSTEAFF
TRBD2,TRBV2,CASSGLAGGREQFF
.,TRBV30,CAWSLNRIYGYTF
TRBD2,TRBV24-1,CATSDPTWETRGSPDTQYF
.,TRBV7-9,CASSLFGRRIPYNEQFF
TRBD2,TRBV18,CASSPIGLVNEQFF